Following are 6 T cell receptor beta chains from one sample sequenced in a study of PD-1 blockade in mismatch repair-deficient tumors (dated by TCRdb to 2017 to 2019). Library generation was performed with the immunoSEQ multiplex PCR assay. This is the immuneACCESS table as TCRdb keeps it, with only in-frame sequences that have V and J called. A part of the clones is gone; compared with another copy, unresolved V genes explain less than half, and the rest is unexplained. This sample lists 70,000 to 90,000 clones; about four fifths were detected once. In total, the top ten clones hold approximately 5% of the sample. Sample: peripheral blood, taken 44 weeks after starting pembrolizumab. Receptors were obtained from an adult with mismatch repair-deficient cancer.

The chain recombines TRBV28 with TRBJ2-3; 10 bases align to TRBD2. The V gene end was trimmed by 8 bases and the J gene end by 3 bases; junction bases not matched to a gene: 5. The CDR3 loop spans 14 amino acids. Germline V gene lookup returns CDR1 MDHEN and CDR2 SYDVKM. The CDR3 here is CASRPSGGTDTQYF. DNA of the CDR3: TGTGCCAGCCGTCCTAGCGGGGGTACAGATACGCAGTATTTT. The full variable domain, in which reference TRBV28 and TRBJ2-3 provide the parts outside the CDR3, is DVKVTQSSRYLVKRTGEKVFLECVQDMDHENMFWYRQDPGLGLRLIYFSYDVKMKEKGDIPEGYSVSREKKERFSLILESASTNQTSMYLCASRPSGGTDTQYFGPGTRLTVL.

The chain joins TRBV30 to TRBJ1-1, with a possible D match to TRBD1 (6 bases). Per germline, CDR1 GTSNPN and CDR2 SVGIG (reference sequence). Trimming removed 3 bases from V and 6 bases from J, with 8 bases in between. The CDR3 covers 11 residues. The CDR3 sequence is CAWSAGAEAFF. Here the CDR3 DNA reads TGTGCCTGGAGCGCAGGGGCTGAAGCTTTCTTT.

V and J are TRBV14 and TRBJ1-1, with D unresolved. The V end lost 2 bases, the J end lost 0 bases, and 16 bases lay between the germline ends. The CDR3 contains 17 residues. The germline V gene has CDR1 SGHDN and CDR2 FVKESK. The CDR3 reads CASSQRVGITMNTEAFF. The CDR3 DNA sequence: TGTGCCAGCAGCCAAAGAGTGGGGATAACGATGAACACTGAAGCTTTCTTT.

CDR3 amino acids: CASGGRQRYSNQPQHF. The CDR3 coding sequence is TGTGCCAGTGGCGGCAGGCAGAGGTATAGCAATCAGCCCCAGCATTTT. V gene TRBV6-6 combines with J gene TRBJ1-5; D remains ambiguous. V lost 9 bases to trimming and J lost 0 bases, with 18 bases between them. This CDR3 spans 16 amino acids. Germline V gene data show CDR1 as MNHNY and CDR2 as SVGAGI (reference sequence).

J is TRBJ1-5 and V is TRBV2; D call uncertain. Germline V gene sequence: CDR1 SNHLY, CDR2 FYNNEI. The CDR3 consists of 13 residues. V was pared by 4 bases and J by 4 bases, with 8 bases between. CDR3 sequence (DNA): TGTGCCAGCAGTGTCCAGGAAAATCAGCCCCAGCATTTT. Its translation is CASSVQENQPQHF.

CDR3 in amino acids: CAWSEGKGGADTQYF. In DNA, the CDR3 is TGTGCCTGGAGCGAGGGGAAGGGGGGAGCAGATACGCAGTATTTT. The chain employs TRBV30 and TRBJ2-3, with D perhaps matching TRBD1 or TRBD2 (6 bases each). The CDR3 loop spans 15 amino acids. The V gene's germline CDR1 is GTSNPN and CDR2 SVGIG (reference sequence). The ends were cut back, 3 bases at V and 4 bases at J, with 17 bases in the middle.